This T cell receptor (beta chain) appears in the sequencing data of a study of control samples from healthy donors and cancer patients. Sequencing was performed with immunoSEQ multiplex PCR; in TCRdb, only in-frame clones are kept and a portion is missing. The sample holds around 230,000 clones, just under 95% seen once. This clone has just a few counts. CDR3 size: 16 residues. V was cut by 5 bases and J by 3 bases, with 20 bases left in between. The V gene's germline CDR1 is SGHTA and CDR2 FQGNSA. This sequence joins TRBV7-2 and TRBJ2-7, with D possibly being TRBD1 (5 bases). This receptor was obtained from a man in his fifties or sixties in good health. Sequenced sample: blood. CDR3 in DNA: TGTGCCAGCAGCATCCGCTCAGGGTTGGGTCTCTACGAGCAGTACTTC. Residues: CASSIRSGLGLYEQYF.